The rows below give T cell receptor beta chains drawn from one sample of a study of CD8+CD57+ T cells in acquired aplastic anemia. TCRdb fed the reads into MiXCR, producing one record per CDR3 protein. The sample has 200,000 to 250,000 distinct CDR3 sequences; about a third are singletons. Input material: sorted CD4+, CD8+, or CD8+CD57+ T cells (not recorded which) from PBMCs. These receptor sequences come from a human donor in good health, serving as a control. Both conserved end residues are part of each CDR3. D genes are given only for firm matches. Clone size is shown for a subset of rows, as once, few, many or a class of expanded clone.

v_call	j_call	d_call	clone_size	cdr3_nt	cdr3_aa
TRBV20-1	TRBJ2-1	TRBD2	.	TGCAGTGCTTTTCCCCGGCGGGCTAGCGGACGCTACAATGAGCAGTTCTTC	CSAFPRRASGRYNEQFF
TRBV7-8	TRBJ2-1	TRBD2	many	TGTGCCAGCAGCTTAACTAGCGATTTACTCTGGTTCTTC	CASSLTSDLLWFF
TRBV19	TRBJ2-3	.	many	TGTGCCAGTAGTGTCGGTTTTACCCCCACAGATACGCAGTATTTT	CASSVGFTPTDTQYF
TRBV2	TRBJ2-7	.	.	TGTGCCAGCAGGAAGCAGGGCTACGAGCAGTACTTC	CASRKQGYEQYF
TRBV18	TRBJ1-2	.	few	TGTGCCAGCTCACCACCGGTGGAAAGTTGGGGAAGAGGGAACTATGGCTACACCTTC	CASSPPVESWGRGNYGYTF
TRBV20-1	TRBJ2-7	TRBD2	many	TGCAGTGCTAGCGGGCTAGCGGAAACCTACGAGCAGTACTTC	CSASGLAETYEQYF
TRBV20-1	TRBJ2-5	.	many	TGCAGTGCTAGAGAAGTCCCAATAGAGACCCAGTACTTC	CSAREVPIETQYF
TRBV3-1	TRBJ1-2	TRBD1	few	TGTGCCAGCAGCCAATACAGTCTCGGACAGGGGGTTTTTGGCTACACCTTC	CASSQYSLGQGVFGYTF
TRBV4-1	TRBJ2-2	TRBD1	.	TGCGCCAGCAGCCCGGGACAGGGGAGGACCGGGGAGCTGTTTTTT	CASSPGQGRTGELFF
TRBV4-1	TRBJ1-2	.	many	TGCGCCAGCAGCCAAACAGGGAGCTCGCGTGGCTACACCTTC	CASSQTGSSRGYTF
TRBV19	TRBJ1-3	TRBD1	many	TGTGCCAGTGGAAAAGGACAGGGGGAAAACACCATATATTTT	CASGKGQGENTIYF
TRBV5-1	TRBJ1-2	TRBD1	many	TGCGCCAGCAGCTTGATAGGGACAGGGTTCAACTATGGCTACACCTTC	CASSLIGTGFNYGYTF
TRBV5-1	TRBJ2-5	TRBD1	few	TGCGCCAGTAAGCAGGGGGTGGAAGAGACCCAGTACTTC	CASKQGVEETQYF
TRBV4-1	TRBJ2-7	.	many	TGCGCCAGCAGCCAAGATCCCAACTCCTACGAGCAGTACTTC	CASSQDPNSYEQYF
TRBV2	TRBJ1-1	TRBD1	.	TGTGCCAGCACTGAGGACAGGGTGGGGAACACTGAAGCTTTCTTT	CASTEDRVGNTEAFF
TRBV2	TRBJ2-7	TRBD2	many	TGTGCCAGCAGTGAAGCCCCAGCGGGAGGCTACGAGCAGTACTTC	CASSEAPAGGYEQYF
TRBV7-9	TRBJ1-1	.	many	TGTGCCAGCAGCTTACAGGGCAACGAAGCTTTCTTT	CASSLQGNEAFF
TRBV25-1	TRBJ1-2	.	many	TGTGCCAGCAGTGGGTGGGCCCATGGCTACACCTTC	CASSGWAHGYTF
TRBV5-4	TRBJ2-5	TRBD2	.	TGTGCCAGCAGCAATGGAGGGACTAGCATAGAGACCCAGTACTTC	CASSNGGTSIETQYF
TRBV7-2	TRBJ2-1	.	few	TGTGCCAGCAGCGCGTCCGGGTTTGAGCAGTTCTTC	CASSASGFEQFF
TRBV5-5	TRBJ2-7	.	many	TGTGCCAGCAGCTTGACGGGTGGGGGATCCGAGCAGTACTTC	CASSLTGGGSEQYF
TRBV12-3/TRBV12-4	TRBJ1-5	.	many	TGTGCCAGCAGTTTAGGTAGCAATCAGCCCCAGCATTTT	CASSLGSNQPQHF
TRBV12-3/TRBV12-4	TRBJ2-7	.	many	TGTGCCAGCAGTTTACGTACAGGGTACGAGCAGTACTTC	CASSLRTGYEQYF
TRBV7-3	TRBJ1-1	.	.	TGTGCCAGCAGCCTTTCGGGACACAACACTGAAGCTTTCTTT	CASSLSGHNTEAFF
TRBV29-1	TRBJ2-2	TRBD2	many	TGCAGCGTTAGCGCTAGCGGGGGCGACCACACCGGGGAGCTGTTTTTT	CSVSASGGDHTGELFF
TRBV15	TRBJ2-5	.	many	TGTGCCACCAGCAGAGTACAATGGCGCCTGGAAGAGACCCAGTACTTC	CATSRVQWRLEETQYF
TRBV18	TRBJ1-1	TRBD1	.	TGTGCCAGCTCACCAACACAGGGGACTGAAGCTTTCTTT	CASSPTQGTEAFF
TRBV20-1	TRBJ2-5	.	many	TGCAGTGCTAGGGTTTTGGCGGAGACCCAGTACTTC	CSARVLAETQYF
TRBV20-1	TRBJ2-1	.	few	TGCAGTGCTAGAGATTGGGCCAGAAATTACAATGAGCAGTTCTTC	CSARDWARNYNEQFF
TRBV11-1	TRBJ2-3	.	many	TGTGCCAGCAGCCCCTTAGGACAAAACACAGATACGCAGTATTTT	CASSPLGQNTDTQYF
TRBV20-1	TRBJ2-1	TRBD1	.	TGCAGTGCTGACCAGGGGGCGAGCTCCTACAATGAGCAGTTCTTC	CSADQGASSYNEQFF
TRBV7-3	TRBJ1-1	TRBD1	few	TGTGCCAGCAGCCCCCGACAGGGATCCACTGAAGCTTTCTTT	CASSPRQGSTEAFF